This T cell receptor (beta chain) was profiled in a study of T cell responses to AZD1222 COVID-19 vaccine. Assay: immunoSEQ multiplex PCR; the TCRdb copy retains only in-frame clones and omits some. The sample carries under 120,000 clones, around 94% recorded once. The germline V gene has CDR1 MGHRA and CDR2 YSYEKL. Trimming took 1 base from V and 6 from J; bases not matched to a gene: 12. The CDR3 loop spans 17 amino acids. This receptor was obtained from an adult in good health. The starting material was peripheral blood, obtained on day 0 of AZD1222 vaccination. The chain has TRBV4-1 and TRBJ1-5; TRBD1 agrees at 7 bases. CDR3 sequence reads: CASSQVGVNRGGQPQHF. In DNA form, the CDR3 reads TGCGCCAGCAGCCAAGTGGGAGTGAACAGGGGTGGTCAGCCCCAGCATTTT.